The 22 T cell receptor beta chains below all came from one sample that was sequenced in a study of blood T cell repertoires in COVID-19 (TCRdb year 2020). The library was made by the immunoSEQ multiplex PCR assay. TCRdb holds this immuneACCESS table with in-frame rearrangements only. Some clones are missing; in checked studies, unresolved V genes explain under half, and the rest has no known cause. This sample gives 29,000 or so clones in total; roughly 73% of them show up just once. 7.8% of the sample goes to the ten largest clones. What was sequenced was peripheral blood. These receptors came from a woman aged 70-85 years with active or convalescent COVID-19.

This chain connects TRBV5-1 to TRBJ2-3, with no clear D. V lost 2 bases to trimming and J lost 5 bases, with 9 bases between them. The CDR3 has 13 residues. Per the germline V gene, CDR1 is SGHRS and CDR2 is YFSETQ. Written as DNA, the CDR3 is TGCGCCAGCAGCTTAGTTAGCTTAGATACGCAGTATTTT. This codes for CASSLVSLDTQYF.

This clone was seen a handful of times. This chain connects TRBV12-3 or TRBV12-4 to TRBJ1-5; D is uncertain. CDR3 length: 13 amino acids. V lost 7 bases, J lost 0 bases, and 7 bases lay in between. CDR3 amino acids: CASNGYSNQPQHF. CDR3 sequence (DNA): TGTGCCAGCAACGGGTATAGCAATCAGCCCCAGCATTTT.

This clone was picked up one time. This rearrangement joins TRBV7-2 to TRBJ2-5; D remains unclear. The V end lost 1 base, the J end lost 5 bases, and 8 bases lay between the germline ends. Germline V gene data show CDR1 as SGHTA and CDR2 as FQGNSA. CDR3 length: 13 residues. The CDR3 is CASSLGQKETQYF. CDR3 DNA: TGTGCCAGCAGCTTAGGCCAGAAGGAGACCCAGTACTTC.

This chain joins TRBV7-2 and TRBJ1-1; 8 nucleotides align to TRBD1. V was pared by 3 bases and J by 1 base, with 1 base of the junction left unmatched. CDR1 SGHTA and CDR2 FQGNSA come from the germline V gene. The CDR3 consists of 14 residues. The CDR3 DNA reads as TGTGCCAGCAGCTTCGACAGGGGGAACACTGAAGCTTTCTTT. It translates to CASSFDRGNTEAFF.

This chain uses TRBV5-1 with TRBJ1-1; no clear D gene. The CDR3 is 14 amino acids. The V gene lost 4 bases and the J gene lost 0 bases, with 10 bases spanning the gap. Germline lookup yields CDR1 SGHRS and CDR2 YFSETQ. CDR3 in DNA: TGCGCCAGCAGCATAACCGGGGTGAACACTGAAGCTTTCTTT. It is translated as CASSITGVNTEAFF.

The sample holds a few counts of this clone. The V call is TRBV5-6, the J call TRBJ1-5; perhaps TRBD1 as D (5 bases). The CDR3 sequence is 19 residues long. Germline assignment: CDR1 SGHDT and CDR2 YYEEEE. The V and J ends lost 4 bases and 0 bases respectively, with 23 bases between them. The CDR3 loop reads CASSRRTSGGGYSNQPQHF. In DNA, the CDR3 is TGTGCCAGCAGCAGAAGGACTTCCGGCGGGGGGTATAGCAATCAGCCCCAGCATTTT.

CDR3 residues: CASRSHGTGEETQYF. CDR3 bases: TGTGCCAGCAGATCTCACGGGACAGGGGAAGAGACCCAGTACTTC. The rearrangement uses TRBV25-1 and TRBJ2-5, with TRBD1 identical over 10 bases. The germline gives CDR1 MGHDK, CDR2 SYGVNS. Trimming took 6 bases from V and 3 from J; bases not matched to a gene: 7. There are 15 residues in the CDR3.

CDR3 protein: CASSETGRVTDTQYF. In DNA form, the CDR3 reads TGTGCCAGCAGCGAGACAGGTCGTGTTACAGATACGCAGTATTTT. The chain carries TRBV9 and TRBJ2-3; D is possibly TRBD1 (6 bases). The germline gives CDR1 SGDLS, CDR2 YYNGEE. This CDR3 region has 15 residues. Between the trimmed V and J ends, which lost 3 bases and 3 bases, there was a span of 14 bases.

This clone was counted only a few times. This chain links TRBV2 with TRBJ2-1; 9 nucleotides match TRBD2. The V gene end was trimmed by 3 bases and the J gene end by 2 bases; junction bases not matched to a gene: 2. Germline-derived CDR1 and CDR2 are SNHLY and FYNNEI. The CDR3 has 15 residues. The CDR3 sequence is CASSDSGGTYNEQFF. CDR3 nucleotides: TGTGCCAGCAGTGATAGCGGGGGTACCTACAATGAGCAGTTCTTC.

J is TRBJ2-2 and V is TRBV5-1, with 7 bases aligning to TRBD2. The CDR3 totals 16 residues. The V gene end was trimmed by 0 bases and the J gene end by 1 base; junction bases not matched to a gene: 3. CDR1 and CDR2 from the germline V gene are SGHRS and YFSETQ. The CDR3 sequence is CASSLAGGMNTGELFF. The CDR3 DNA is TGCGCCAGCAGCTTGGCCGGGGGGATGAACACCGGGGAGCTGTTTTTT.

The chain carries TRBV18 and TRBJ1-6, with 7 bases that match TRBD1. Germline CDR1 and CDR2: KGHSH and LQKENI. This CDR3 has 16 amino acids. V lost 1 base to trimming and J lost 8 bases; unmatched junction nucleotides: 8. The CDR3, as DNA: TGTGCCAGCTCACCACTGCCAGGGGGATTGGATTCACCCCTCCACTTT. Residues: CASSPLPGGLDSPLHF.

The CDR3, as DNA: TGTGCCACCAGCAGAGTTGGGGAGGGGGTCTATGGCTACACCTTC. It specifies CATSRVGEGVYGYTF. The chain couples TRBV15 to TRBJ1-2; possibly TRBD1 for D (6 bases). CDR1 LNHNV and CDR2 YYDKDF come from the germline V gene (reference sequence). This CDR3 is built from 15 residues. V lost 1 base, J lost 4 bases, and 13 bases lay in between.

V is TRBV19 and J is TRBJ1-2, with D uncertain. The germline gives CDR1 LNHDA, CDR2 SQIVND (reference sequence). The CDR3 spans 13 residues. Trimming took 9 bases from V and 6 from J, leaving 17 bases between them. The CDR3 region is CASAYTGWNGYTF. The DNA for the CDR3 is TGTGCCAGCGCGTATACGGGGTGGAATGGCTACACCTTC.

This chain's CDR3 is CATSRDARQGLTPETQYF. The CDR3 DNA is TGTGCCACCAGCAGAGACGCACGACAGGGGTTAACCCCCGAGACCCAGTACTTC. The chain joins TRBV15 to TRBJ2-5, with 8 bases fitting TRBD1. Germline-derived CDR1 and CDR2 are LNHNV and YYDKDF (reference sequence). The CDR3 is made up of 18 amino acids. V dropped 0 bases and J dropped 5; count of bases not matched to a gene: 14. Together with reference TRBV15 and TRBJ2-5, the CDR3 gives the full variable domain: DAMVIQNPRYQVTQFGKPVTLSCSQTLNHNVMYWYQQKSSQAPKLLFHYYDKDFNNEADTPDNFQSRRPNTSFCFLDIRSPGLGDTAMYLCATSRDARQGLTPETQYFGPGTRLLVL.

This clone is labeled as medium-sized. J is TRBJ2-7 and V is TRBV27; 8 nucleotides agree with TRBD1. The CDR3 is 12 residues long. Germline V lookup: CDR1 MNHEY, CDR2 SMNVEV (reference sequence). After removal of 6 bases from V and 3 bases from J, the junction contained 1 base not matched to a gene. The CDR3 is CASSTGGYEQYF. CDR3 DNA sequence: TGTGCCAGCAGCACAGGGGGCTACGAGCAGTACTTC.

This clone has only a few counts. The CDR3 is CASSSGRNTEAFF. The CDR3 DNA reads TGTGCCAGTAGCTCGGGGAGGAACACTGAAGCTTTCTTT. The rearrangement uses TRBV19 and TRBJ1-1; D is uncertain. This CDR3 comprises 13 residues. Deletions cut 6 bases from V and 1 base from J, with 9 bases between. From germline, CDR1 is LNHDA and CDR2 SQIVND (reference sequence).

The genes are TRBV2 and TRBJ1-2; D not certain. Deletions cut 7 bases from V and 0 bases from J, with 9 bases between. The CDR3 sequence is 13 residues long. The germline V gene encodes CDR1 SNHLY and CDR2 FYNNEI. The CDR3 DNA follows: TGTGCCAGCATGCAACTTGCTAACTATGGCTACACCTTC. Residues: CASMQLANYGYTF.

This chain joins TRBV3-1 (or the pseudogene TRBV3-2) and TRBJ2-7; D is possibly TRBD2 (6 bases). The CDR3 has 15 amino acids. Germline assignment: CDR1 LGHDT and CDR2 YNNKEL (reference sequence). V lost 3 bases to trimming and J lost 5 bases, with 17 bases between them. The CDR3 DNA is TGTGCCAGCAGCCACGTCCATGGGAGGCGAGACGAGCAGTACTTC. This translates into CASSHVHGRRDEQYF.

The rearrangement links TRBV7-3 to TRBJ2-3; a possible D gene is TRBD1 (5 bases). Trimming took off 5 bases at V and 4 bases at J, with 13 bases between the two ends. The CDR3 is 14 amino acids. CDR1 and CDR2 (germline): SGHTA, FQGTGA. Written as DNA, the CDR3 is TGTGCCAGCAGCCGTTTCAGGGATCCAGATACGCAGTATTTT. Translated: CASSRFRDPDTQYF.

Of note for this clone: The sample contains more than one DNA sequence encoding this CDR3. This rearrangement joins TRBV5-1 to TRBJ2-3; the match to TRBD2 covers 8 bases. The trim removed 0 bases at V and 2 bases at J, leaving 5 bases unmatched. Germline V lookup: CDR1 SGHRS, CDR2 YFSETQ. The CDR3 contains 16 residues. DNA of the CDR3: TGCGCCAGCAGCTTGGTTGCGGGGGGACTCACAGATACGCAGTATTTT. This gives the protein CASSLVAGGLTDTQYF. Filled out from reference TRBV5-1 and TRBJ2-3, the complete variable domain reads KAGVTQTPRYLIKTRGQQVTLSCSPISGHRSVSWYQQTPGQGLQFLFEYFSETQRNKGNFPGRFSGRQFSNSRSEMNVSTLELGDSALYLCASSLVAGGLTDTQYFGPGTRLTVL.

V and J are TRBV18 and TRBJ2-4, with 10 nucleotides matching TRBD1. This CDR3 is 16 amino acids long. Trimming took 5 bases from V and 3 from J; bases not matched to a gene: 7. The germline CDR1 and CDR2 sequences are KGHSH and LQKENI. CDR3 loop: CASSAIWTGGKNIQYF. In DNA, the CDR3 is TGTGCCAGCTCAGCAATCTGGACAGGGGGCAAAAACATTCAGTACTTC.

The chain has TRBV7-3 and TRBJ2-5; 14 bases match TRBD2. Germline values: CDR1 SGHTA, CDR2 FQGTGA. This CDR3 region has 17 residues. The junction had 5 bases not matched to a gene; V was cut back by 3 bases and J by 2 bases. CDR3 in amino acids: CASSFGTSGGEQETQYF. The CDR3 DNA follows: TGTGCCAGCAGCTTCGGGACTAGCGGGGGCGAACAAGAGACCCAGTACTTC.